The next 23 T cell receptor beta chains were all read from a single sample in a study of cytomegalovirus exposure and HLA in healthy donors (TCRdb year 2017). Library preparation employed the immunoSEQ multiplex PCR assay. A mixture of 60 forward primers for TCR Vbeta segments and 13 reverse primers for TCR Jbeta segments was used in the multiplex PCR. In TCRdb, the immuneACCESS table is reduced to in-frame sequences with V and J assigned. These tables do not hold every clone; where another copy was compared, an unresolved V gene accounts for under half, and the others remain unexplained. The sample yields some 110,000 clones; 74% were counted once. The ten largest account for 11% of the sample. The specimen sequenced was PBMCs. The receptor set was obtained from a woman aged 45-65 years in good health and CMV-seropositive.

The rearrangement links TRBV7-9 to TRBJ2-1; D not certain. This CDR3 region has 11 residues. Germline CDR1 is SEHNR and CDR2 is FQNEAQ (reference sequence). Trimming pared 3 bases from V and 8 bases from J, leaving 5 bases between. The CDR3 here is CASSLEYEQFF. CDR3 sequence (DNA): TGTGCCAGCAGCTTGGAGTATGAGCAGTTCTTC.

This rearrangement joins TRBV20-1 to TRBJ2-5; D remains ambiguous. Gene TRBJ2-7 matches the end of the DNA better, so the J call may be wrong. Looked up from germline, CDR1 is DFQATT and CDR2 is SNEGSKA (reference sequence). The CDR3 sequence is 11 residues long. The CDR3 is CSAFNSYEQYF. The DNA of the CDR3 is TGCAGTGCGTTCAACTCCTACGAGCAGTACTTC.

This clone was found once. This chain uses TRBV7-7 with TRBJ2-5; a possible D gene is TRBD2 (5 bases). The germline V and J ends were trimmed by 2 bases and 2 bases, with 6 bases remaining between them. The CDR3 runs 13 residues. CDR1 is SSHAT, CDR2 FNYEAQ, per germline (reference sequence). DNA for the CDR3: TGTGCCAGCAGCTTAAGCGGACAAGAGACCCAGTACTTC. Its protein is CASSLSGQETQYF.

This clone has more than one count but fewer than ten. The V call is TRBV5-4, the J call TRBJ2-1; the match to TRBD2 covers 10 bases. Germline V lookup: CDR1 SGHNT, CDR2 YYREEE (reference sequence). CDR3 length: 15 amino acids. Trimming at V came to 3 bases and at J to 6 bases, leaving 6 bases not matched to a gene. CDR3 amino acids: CASSYSSGRINEQFF. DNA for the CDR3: TGTGCCAGCAGCTATTCTAGCGGGAGAATCAATGAGCAGTTCTTC.

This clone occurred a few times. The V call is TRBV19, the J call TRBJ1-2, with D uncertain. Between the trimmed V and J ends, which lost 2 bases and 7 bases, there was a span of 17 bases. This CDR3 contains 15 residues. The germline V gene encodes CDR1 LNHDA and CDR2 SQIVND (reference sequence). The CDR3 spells CASSISPDGSGGYTF. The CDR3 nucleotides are TGTGCCAGTAGTATATCCCCAGACGGGAGTGGTGGCTACACCTTC.

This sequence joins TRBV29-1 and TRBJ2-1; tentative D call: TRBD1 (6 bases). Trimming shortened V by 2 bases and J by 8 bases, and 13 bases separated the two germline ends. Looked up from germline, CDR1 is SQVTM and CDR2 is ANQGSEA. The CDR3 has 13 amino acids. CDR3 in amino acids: CSVETTGLHEQFF. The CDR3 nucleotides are TGCAGCGTTGAAACGACAGGTCTGCATGAGCAGTTCTTC.

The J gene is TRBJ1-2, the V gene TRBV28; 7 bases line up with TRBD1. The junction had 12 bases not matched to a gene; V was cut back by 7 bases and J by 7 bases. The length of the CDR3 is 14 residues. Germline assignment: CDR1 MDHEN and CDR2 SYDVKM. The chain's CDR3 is CASTVNRGRAGYTF. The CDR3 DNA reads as TGTGCCAGCACCGTCAATAGGGGGCGAGCTGGCTACACCTTC.

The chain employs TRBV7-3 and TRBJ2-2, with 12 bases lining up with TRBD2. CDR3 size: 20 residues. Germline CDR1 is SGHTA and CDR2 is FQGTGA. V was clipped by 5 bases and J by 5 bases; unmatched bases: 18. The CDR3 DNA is TGTGCCAGCAGCACACGACCGACTAGCGGGAGACCCCATGGGACCGGGGAGCTGTTTTTT. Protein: CASSTRPTSGRPHGTGELFF.

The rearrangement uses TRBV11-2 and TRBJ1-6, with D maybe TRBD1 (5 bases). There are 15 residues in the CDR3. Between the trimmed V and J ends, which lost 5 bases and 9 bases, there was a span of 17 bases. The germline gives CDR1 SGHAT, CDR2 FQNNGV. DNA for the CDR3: TGTGCCAGCAGCCAACTAGGCCAGGGAGGTTCACCCCTCCACTTT. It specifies CASSQLGQGGSPLHF.

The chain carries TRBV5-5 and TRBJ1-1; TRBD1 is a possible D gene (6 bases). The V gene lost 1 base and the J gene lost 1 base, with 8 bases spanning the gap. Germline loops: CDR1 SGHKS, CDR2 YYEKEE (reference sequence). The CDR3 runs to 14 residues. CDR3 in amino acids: CASSLLGANTEAFF. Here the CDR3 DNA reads TGTGCCAGCAGCTTGCTGGGGGCGAACACTGAAGCTTTCTTT.

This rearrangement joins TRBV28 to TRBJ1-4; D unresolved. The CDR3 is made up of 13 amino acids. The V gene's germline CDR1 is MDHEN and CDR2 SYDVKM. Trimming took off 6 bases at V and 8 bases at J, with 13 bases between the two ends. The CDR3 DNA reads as TGTGCCAGCAGCAAAGGCGGGAGAGAAAAACTGTTTTTT. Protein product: CASSKGGREKLFF.

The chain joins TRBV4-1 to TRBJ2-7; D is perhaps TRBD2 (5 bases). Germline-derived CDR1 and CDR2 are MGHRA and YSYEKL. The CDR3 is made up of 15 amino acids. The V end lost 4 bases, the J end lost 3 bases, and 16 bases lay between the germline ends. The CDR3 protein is CASSPSSGWVYEQYF. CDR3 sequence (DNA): TGCGCCAGCAGCCCGTCTTCGGGGTGGGTCTACGAGCAGTACTTC.

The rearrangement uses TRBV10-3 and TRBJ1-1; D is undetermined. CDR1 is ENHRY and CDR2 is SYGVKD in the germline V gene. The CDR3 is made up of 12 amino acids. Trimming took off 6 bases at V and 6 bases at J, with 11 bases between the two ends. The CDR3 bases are TGTGCCATCAGGATAGGGAGCGCTGAAGCTTTCTTT. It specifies CAIRIGSAEAFF.

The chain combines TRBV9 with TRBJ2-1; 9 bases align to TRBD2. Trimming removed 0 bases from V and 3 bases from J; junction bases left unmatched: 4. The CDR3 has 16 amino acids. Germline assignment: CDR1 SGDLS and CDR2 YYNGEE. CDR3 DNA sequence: TGTGCCAGCAGCGTAGATGGCGGGGGGGTCTACAATGAGCAGTTCTTC. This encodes CASSVDGGGVYNEQFF.

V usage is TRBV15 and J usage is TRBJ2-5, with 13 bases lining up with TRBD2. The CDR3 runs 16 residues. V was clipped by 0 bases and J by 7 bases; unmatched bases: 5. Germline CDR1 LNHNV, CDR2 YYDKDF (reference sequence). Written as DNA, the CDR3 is TGTGCCACCAGCAGAGATAAACTAGCGGGAGGGAGGACCCAGTACTTC. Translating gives CATSRDKLAGGRTQYF.

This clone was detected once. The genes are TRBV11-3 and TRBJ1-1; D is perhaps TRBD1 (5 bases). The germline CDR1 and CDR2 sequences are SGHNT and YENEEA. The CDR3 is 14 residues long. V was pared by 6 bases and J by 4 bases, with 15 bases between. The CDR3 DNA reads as TGTGCCAGCAGTCCCCAGGGAATGGGCACTGAAGCTTTCTTT. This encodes CASSPQGMGTEAFF.

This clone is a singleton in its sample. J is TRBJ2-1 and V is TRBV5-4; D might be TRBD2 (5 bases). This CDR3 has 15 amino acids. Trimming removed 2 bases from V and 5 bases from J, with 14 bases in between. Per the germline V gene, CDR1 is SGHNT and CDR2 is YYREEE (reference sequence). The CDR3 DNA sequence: TGTGCCAGCAGCTTAGGCGGGCTCTTCAACAATGAGCAGTTCTTC. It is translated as CASSLGGLFNNEQFF.

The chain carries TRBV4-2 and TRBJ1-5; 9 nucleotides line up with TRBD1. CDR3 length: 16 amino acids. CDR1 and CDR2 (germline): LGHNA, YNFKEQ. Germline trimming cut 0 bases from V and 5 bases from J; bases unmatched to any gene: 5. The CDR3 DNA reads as TGTGCCAGCAGCCAAGATTGGGACAGGGTTTATCAGCCCCAGCATTTT. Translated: CASSQDWDRVYQPQHF.

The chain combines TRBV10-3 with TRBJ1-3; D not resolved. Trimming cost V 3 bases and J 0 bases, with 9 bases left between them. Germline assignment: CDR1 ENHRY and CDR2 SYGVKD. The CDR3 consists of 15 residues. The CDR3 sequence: CAISDYVHSGNTIYF. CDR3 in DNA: TGTGCCATCAGTGACTACGTTCACTCTGGAAACACCATATATTTT.

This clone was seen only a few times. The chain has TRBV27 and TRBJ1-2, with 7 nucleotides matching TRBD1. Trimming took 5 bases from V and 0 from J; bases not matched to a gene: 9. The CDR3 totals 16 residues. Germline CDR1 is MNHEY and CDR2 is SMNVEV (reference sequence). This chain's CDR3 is CASSVNRGRANYGYTF. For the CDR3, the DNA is TGTGCCAGCAGTGTAAACAGGGGCCGGGCTAACTATGGCTACACCTTC.

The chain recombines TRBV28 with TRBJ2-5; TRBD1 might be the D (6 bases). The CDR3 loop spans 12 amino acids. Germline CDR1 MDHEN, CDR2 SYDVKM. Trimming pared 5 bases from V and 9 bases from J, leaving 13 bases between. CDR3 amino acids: CASSRQEVSQYF. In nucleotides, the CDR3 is TGTGCCAGCAGTCGACAGGAGGTCTCCCAGTACTTC.

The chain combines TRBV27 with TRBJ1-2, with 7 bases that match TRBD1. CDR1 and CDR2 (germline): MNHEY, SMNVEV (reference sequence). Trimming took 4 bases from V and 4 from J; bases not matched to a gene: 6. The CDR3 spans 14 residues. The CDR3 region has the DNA TGTGCCAGCAGTTCGGGACAGTTCAGCTATGGCTACACCTTC. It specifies CASSSGQFSYGYTF.

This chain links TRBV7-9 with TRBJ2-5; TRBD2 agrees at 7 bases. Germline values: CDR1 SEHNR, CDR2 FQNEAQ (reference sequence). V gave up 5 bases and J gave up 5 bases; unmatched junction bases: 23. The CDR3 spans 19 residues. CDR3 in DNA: TGTGCCAGCAGCCCGCCGGTGGTAGCGGGTGGCACCCGGCGGGAGACCCAGTACTTC. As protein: CASSPPVVAGGTRRETQYF.